The clone carrying this T cell receptor (beta chain) was detected ten times or more. A single record per CDR3 protein comes from TCRdb applying MiXCR to the 5' RACE reads. The profile shows roughly 100,000 distinct CDR3 sequences, roughly 8.3% of them singletons. The data are from a study of CD8 T cells in ankylosing spondylitis. The sample consisted of blood, either unsorted or a sorted T cell fraction (not recorded which). The sequence came from a male donor with ankylosing spondylitis or in good health (not recorded which).

CDR3 residues: CASSQPPGELFF. CDR3 sequence (DNA): TGTGCCAGTAGTCAGCCGCCCGGGGAGCTGTTTTTT. The J gene is TRBJ2-2, the V gene TRBV19; D is uncertain. The CDR3 has 12 amino acids. Trimming left V 5 bases short and J 6 bases short, with 7 bases between. Germline CDR1 reads LNHDA; CDR2 reads SQIVND (reference sequence).